Each of the 16 T cell receptor beta chains below was sequenced from the same sample in a study of T cells in Graves' hyperthyroidism and ophthalmopathy. Amplified TCR beta CDR3 regions came from RNA transcripts. Primed by the HTBI set, a first-round RT-PCR was run on the TCR CDR3. Each CDR3 protein gets one entry after TCRdb re-called the multiplex PCR reads with MiXCR. The sample has over 700,000 distinct CDR3 sequences, around 38% seen once. Input material: blood. Receptors were obtained from a man in his late teens or twenties with Graves' hyperthyroidism.

V and J are TRBV29-1 and TRBJ2-7; 10 bases agree with TRBD2. This CDR3 comprises 18 residues. Germline CDR1 is SQVTM and CDR2 is ANQGSEA. J was trimmed by 3 bases and V by 1 base; bases with no gene match: 15. The CDR3 coding sequence is TGCAGCGTTGAAGGGGGGACTAGCGCCCTTGGGCCCCACTACGAGCAGTACTTC. It translates to CSVEGGTSALGPHYEQYF.

The chain joins TRBV20-1 to TRBJ2-7; no reliable D call. Trimming removed 1 base from V and 2 bases from J, with 18 bases in between. CDR3 length: 16 amino acids. CDR1 is DFQATT and CDR2 is SNEGSKA in the germline V gene (reference sequence). The CDR3 protein is CSARGETSSLAYEQYF. The CDR3 DNA follows: TGCAGTGCTAGAGGGGAAACTTCCTCCCTCGCCTACGAGCAGTACTTC.

This clonotype was observed many times. The germline gene is not matched at one end of the junction; a read error may be the cause. The chain employs TRBV7-9 and TRBJ2-5, with 7 positions matching TRBD1. Per the germline V gene, CDR1 is SEHNR and CDR2 is FQNEAQ (reference sequence). The CDR3 spans 14 residues. DNA for the CDR3: TGTGCTAGCAGCTTTGGGCCCAGGGGGGAGACCCAGTACTTC. Translation gives CASSFGPRGETQYF.

Notes on this clonotype: One end of the junction fails to match germline, which may point to a read error. DNA for the CDR3: TGTGCCAGCAGTCCCGAAGGGAGGGACACCGGGGAGCTGTTTTTT. This encodes CASSPEGRDTGELFF. The genes are TRBV24-1 and TRBJ2-2; 7 bases are a match to TRBD2. There are 15 residues in the CDR3. Germline lookup yields CDR1 KGHDR and CDR2 SFDVKD.

This clonotype has more than one count but fewer than ten. The rearrangement joins TRBV5-6 to TRBJ1-2; 7 bases agree with TRBD1. Germline trimming cut 1 base from V and 7 bases from J; bases unmatched to any gene: 10. Per the germline V gene, CDR1 is SGHDT and CDR2 is YYEEEE. This CDR3 comprises 15 residues. The CDR3 region has the DNA TGTGCCAGCAGCTTGATGAGAGGGGGCATCTCTGGCTACACCTTC. This sequence encodes CASSLMRGGISGYTF.

This clonotype was seen repeatedly, ten times or more. The rearrangement uses TRBV2 and TRBJ1-1; D might be TRBD1 (6 bases). This CDR3 spans 13 amino acids. CDR1 and CDR2 from the germline V gene are SNHLY and FYNNEI. Trimming shortened V by 11 bases and J by 1 base, and 14 bases separated the two germline ends. CDR3 region: CAGGRGANTEAFF. The CDR3 DNA reads as TGTGCCGGGGGTAGGGGGGCGAACACTGAAGCTTTCTTT.

The chain uses TRBV7-2 and TRBJ2-5; 9 bases are shared with TRBD2. After removal of 4 bases from V and 1 base from J, the junction contained 7 bases not matched to a gene. The CDR3 contains 16 residues. CDR1 is SGHTA and CDR2 is FQGNSA in the germline V gene. The CDR3 loop is CASSSTQRGAQETQYF. The DNA of the CDR3 is TGTGCCAGCAGCTCCACTCAGCGGGGGGCCCAAGAGACCCAGTACTTC.

This clonotype turned up a few times. V is TRBV9 and J is TRBJ2-7; D is unresolved. Per the germline V gene, CDR1 is SGDLS and CDR2 is YYNGEE. The CDR3 loop spans 15 amino acids. V lost 0 bases and J lost 3, with 13 bases in between. The CDR3 coding sequence is TGTGCCAGCAGCGTAGCAGGATCCCCACACTACGAGCAGTACTTC. Translated, it gives CASSVAGSPHYEQYF. Full variable domain (remainder filled in from reference TRBV9 and TRBJ2-7): DSGVTQTPKHLITATGQRVTLRCSPRSGDLSVYWYQQSLDQGLQFLIQYYNGEERAKGNILERFSAQQFPDLHSELNLSSLELGDSALYFCASSVAGSPHYEQYFGPGTRLTVT.

This clonotype has a count of ten or more. The gene calls are TRBV5-1 and TRBJ2-7; D possibly corresponds to TRBD1 (6 bases). V was shortened by 2 bases and J by 4 bases, with 13 bases between the two germline ends. Germline CDR1 is SGHRS and CDR2 is YFSETQ. The CDR3 spans 14 residues. CDR3 in amino acids: CASSLQGSTYEQYF. The CDR3, as DNA: TGCGCCAGCAGCTTACAGGGTTCGACGTACGAGCAGTACTTC.

This clonotype was picked up one time. The genes are TRBV15 and TRBJ2-3; D is uncertain. From germline, CDR1 is LNHNV and CDR2 YYDKDF (reference sequence). The length of the CDR3 is 14 residues. Trimming cost V 5 bases and J 1 base, with 10 bases left between them. The CDR3 loop reads CATSEDPGTDTQYF. In DNA, the CDR3 is TGTGCCACCAGCGAAGACCCAGGCACAGATACGCAGTATTTT.

At least ten counts were recorded for this clonotype. The chain uses TRBV5-1 and TRBJ1-2; tentatively, D is TRBD1 (5 bases). CDR1 SGHRS and CDR2 YFSETQ come from the germline V gene. This CDR3 comprises 13 residues. The V gene lost 0 bases and the J gene lost 6 bases, with 9 bases spanning the gap. CDR3 residues: CASSLAGRDGYTF. CDR3 sequence (DNA): TGCGCCAGCAGCTTGGCTGGCAGGGATGGCTACACCTTC.

The count of this clonotype is one. The chain links TRBV29-1 to TRBJ2-3; TRBD1 or TRBD2 may be the D gene (5 bases each). The CDR3 is made up of 13 amino acids. Germline loops: CDR1 SQVTM, CDR2 ANQGSEA. Trimming stripped 7 bases from V and 2 bases from J, with 13 bases between. This CDR3 is CSAGQGHTDTQYF. The CDR3, as DNA: TGCAGCGCGGGGCAGGGCCACACAGATACGCAGTATTTT.

V gene TRBV7-2 combines with J gene TRBJ1-5; D is perhaps TRBD1 (6 bases). In germline, CDR1 is SGHTA, CDR2 FQGNSA. The CDR3 has 13 amino acids. Trimming stripped 5 bases from V and 11 bases from J, with 16 bases between. In nucleotides, the CDR3 is TGTGCCAGCAGCGCAAGAAGGGGGGAGACCCAGCATTTT. Protein: CASSARRGETQHF.

Details on this clonotype: One base away lies a much larger clone, so this may be a sequencing read error. The chain employs TRBV15 and TRBJ1-5; D is perhaps TRBD1 (6 bases). Germline-derived CDR1 and CDR2 are LNHNV and YYDKDF (reference sequence). The CDR3 has 15 amino acids. The CDR3 DNA reads as TGTGGCACCAGCACCTTCGACAGGAAGAGACAGCCCCAGCATTTT. Translation gives CGTSTFDRKRQPQHF.

This clonotype was counted only a few times. The chain joins TRBV9 to TRBJ1-2, with D possibly TRBD1 on 5 matching bases. The CDR3 has 16 amino acids. Trimming took off 8 bases at V and 6 bases at J, with 26 bases between the two ends. Germline CDR1 and CDR2: SGDLS and YYNGEE. The CDR3 DNA reads TGTGCCAGACCCCCTAGGGAGGGGACGGCCTTGGATGGCTACACCTTC. Protein: CARPPREGTALDGYTF.

This clonotype was observed a few times. This sequence joins TRBV9 and TRBJ1-2; D might be TRBD1 (5 bases). Looked up from germline, CDR1 is SGDLS and CDR2 is YYNGEE. The ends were cut back, 3 bases at V and 4 bases at J, with 19 bases in the middle. The CDR3 length is 16 residues. This chain's CDR3 is CASSETGRGTLYGYTF. CDR3 coding DNA: TGTGCCAGCAGCGAGACGGGACGGGGAACACTCTATGGCTACACCTTC.